This T cell receptor (beta chain) is from a study of tumor-infiltrating lymphocytes in primary liver carcinoma. Findings and limits, study-wide: Top clones occupying all five tumor regions numbered only about 7-24%.

The CDR3 is made up of 17 amino acids. In germline, CDR1 is SGHNT, CDR2 YENEEA. From unsorted bulk tissue weighing roughly 18-31 mg, DNA and RNA were co-extracted. As concerns this clonotype: Its matching antigen is unknown. Germline is not matched at one junction end, which may reflect a read error.

A constant-region primer primed TCR beta cDNA synthesis from 400 to 550 ng of total RNA. Library construction for TCR beta comprised three nested multiplex PCR rounds performed with slightly modified ARM-PCR. The study ran its first two PCR rounds for around 10 cycles each, using TRBV1-TRBV30 forward primers and a C-beta reverse primer. TCRdb re-called the multiplex PCR reads with MiXCR, one entry per CDR3 protein. The sample lists some 100,000 distinct CDR3 sequences, around two thirds occurring once. This clonotype was obtained from a woman aged 55-69 years with primary liver carcinoma and hepatitis B virus infection. The specimen was liver tumor tissue from sampling region 2. This sample's subset: tumor region T2, inferior pole. The chain recombines TRBV11-3 with TRBJ2-2; possibly TRBD1 or TRBD2 for D (5 bases each). In nucleotides, the CDR3 is TGTGCCAGCAGCTTAGGCAGGCTAGAGGGAAACACCAGGGAGTTGTTTTTT. It yields the protein CASSLGRLEGNTRELFF. The whole variable domain, filled in from reference TRBV11-3 and TRBJ2-2, reads EAGVVQSPRYKIIEKKQPVAFWCNPISGHNTLYWYLQNLGQGPELLIRYENEEAVDDSQLPKDRFSAERLKGVDSTLKIQPAELGDSAVYLCASSLGRLEGNTRELFFGEGSRLTVL.